This T cell receptor (beta chain) was found in a study of Ad26.COV2.S vaccination and SARS-CoV-2 variants. At the level of the study: Ad26.COV2.S shots went into the muscle once or twice, 56 days apart. Overall study results and limits: Spike-specific TCR breadth in vaccine recipients exceeded that seen in placebo recipients.

TCRdb's copy holds only in-frame clones and misses some; the assay was immunoSEQ multiplex PCR. The profile shows about 350,000 clones, 80% to 90% of them singletons. Points on this clone: Its antigen is as yet unknown.

Sample treatment: about 20 received Ad26.COV2.S at low or high dose, single or two shots; roughly 5 received placebo; per-sample allocation not given. Repertoires come from day 63 after the first vaccine or placebo injection. Within Boston, the person who donated was an adult of 18-55 years. The CDR3 length is 16 residues. V gave up 8 bases and J gave up 0 bases, with 18 bases separating them. Germline loops: CDR1 LGHNA, CDR2 YSLEER. Sequencing used peripheral blood, obtained in a trial of Ad26.COV2.S vaccine versus placebo. The sequence derives from a person between 18 and 65 years old who received the Ad26.COV2.S COVID-19 vaccine or a placebo. The rearrangement uses TRBV4-3 and TRBJ2-3; D unresolved. The CDR3 region has the DNA TGCGCCAGCCATACGTGGGCCATCACTAGCACAGATACGCAGTATTTT. Translating it yields CASHTWAITSTDTQYF.